These T cell receptor beta chains were read from a single sample in a study of blood T cells in healthy people across ages. In TCRdb, the 5' RACE reads were re-called with MiXCR into one record per CDR3 protein. The sample lists around 1,000,000 distinct CDR3 sequences; less than 25% were seen once. These data also formed part of another study, on T cells of mothers and their children.

The sample comprised blood. The origin of the receptors is a girl aged 2 to 10 in good health. CDR3s include the opening cysteine and the closing phenylalanine or tryptophan. A D gene is named only where the DNA matches it firmly. Some rows have no size entry. The others give once, few or many, or a class for an expanded clone.

D: TRBD2
J: TRBJ2-5
size: few
V: TRBV11-3
CDR3: CASSLRTAGVGETQYF
DNA: TGTGCCAGCAGCCTGCGAACAGCGGGGGTTGGAGAGACCCAGTACTTC

D: -
J: TRBJ2-7
size: few
V: TRBV20-1
CDR3: CSARGVQGAYEQYF
DNA: TGCAGTGCTAGAGGAGTACAGGGAGCCTACGAGCAGTACTTC

D: -
J: TRBJ2-4
size: -
V: TRBV5-5
CDR3: CASSLEAYGENIQYF
DNA: TGTGCCAGCAGCTTGGAAGCTTATGGAGAAAACATTCAGTACTTC

D: -
J: TRBJ2-1
size: few
V: TRBV3-1
CDR3: CASSQDPPGGYNEQFF
DNA: TGTGCCAGCAGCCAAGATCCCCCGGGCGGCTACAATGAGCAGTTCTTC

D: -
J: TRBJ2-3
size: -
V: TRBV14
CDR3: CASSQDEWSDTQYF
DNA: TGTGCCAGCAGCCAAGATGAGTGGTCAGATACGCAGTATTTT

D: TRBD2
J: TRBJ2-3
size: few
V: TRBV12-3/TRBV12-4
CDR3: CASILSGSTDTQYF
DNA: TGTGCCAGCATTCTTAGCGGGAGCACAGATACGCAGTATTTT

D: TRBD1
J: TRBJ1-5
size: -
V: TRBV20-1
CDR3: CSAMGQATNQPQHF
DNA: TGCAGTGCTATGGGACAGGCGACGAATCAGCCCCAGCATTTT

D: -
J: TRBJ2-1
size: -
V: TRBV5-1
CDR3: CASSGTGLHNEQFF
DNA: TGCGCCAGCAGCGGCACCGGGCTACACAATGAGCAGTTCTTC

D: TRBD1
J: TRBJ2-7
size: few
V: TRBV29-1
CDR3: CSILGAGQGDEQYF
DNA: TGCAGCATCCTCGGAGCGGGACAGGGGGACGAGCAGTACTTC

D: -
J: TRBJ2-1
size: -
V: TRBV2
CDR3: CASESQDPQTYNEQFF
DNA: TGTGCCAGCGAGTCCCAGGATCCTCAGACGTACAATGAGCAGTTCTTC

D: TRBD2
J: TRBJ2-5
size: -
V: TRBV20-1
CDR3: CSARRAGDETQYF
DNA: TGCAGTGCTAGAAGGGCGGGGGATGAGACCCAGTACTTC

D: TRBD2
J: TRBJ2-1
size: many
V: TRBV6-5
CDR3: CASSQGTSGGLDEQFF
DNA: TGTGCCAGCAGCCAAGGGACTAGCGGGGGCTTGGATGAGCAGTTCTTC

D: -
J: TRBJ2-7
size: -
V: TRBV29-1
CDR3: CSVEPAGQPDYEQYF
DNA: TGCAGCGTTGAACCTGCTGGACAGCCCGACTACGAGCAGTACTTC

D: TRBD2
J: TRBJ2-7
size: few
V: TRBV5-1
CDR3: CASSQGGLADNSYEQYF
DNA: TGCGCCAGCAGCCAGGGGGGACTAGCGGACAACTCCTACGAGCAGTACTTC

D: TRBD1
J: TRBJ2-7
size: -
V: TRBV6-1
CDR3: CASSETRGYEQYF
DNA: TGTGCCAGCAGTGAAACCAGGGGGTACGAGCAGTACTTC

D: -
J: TRBJ2-5
size: many
V: TRBV2
CDR3: CASSEWLGGRGRETQYF
DNA: TGTGCCAGCAGTGAGTGGTTGGGGGGACGAGGGCGAGAGACCCAGTACTTC

D: TRBD2
J: TRBJ2-1
size: few
V: TRBV4-1
CDR3: CASRSVRTSGYNEQFF
DNA: TGCGCCAGCAGGTCGGTGAGGACTAGCGGCTACAATGAGCAGTTCTTC

D: TRBD2
J: TRBJ2-3
size: few
V: TRBV7-2
CDR3: CASSFSGAQTDTQYF
DNA: TGTGCCAGCAGCTTTAGCGGGGCCCAAACAGATACGCAGTATTTT

D: TRBD2
J: TRBJ2-1
size: -
V: TRBV11-3
CDR3: CASSFSGGDYNEQFF
DNA: TGTGCCAGCAGCTTTAGCGGGGGGGATTACAATGAGCAGTTCTTC

D: -
J: TRBJ2-3
size: few
V: TRBV4-2
CDR3: CASSQGIGSTDTQYF
DNA: TGTGCCAGCAGCCAAGGGATAGGGAGCACAGATACGCAGTATTTT

D: -
J: TRBJ2-7
size: -
V: TRBV6-5
CDR3: CASKKDGSYEQYF
DNA: TGTGCCAGCAAAAAAGACGGATCCTACGAGCAGTACTTC